The clone carrying this TCR beta chain was detected a few times. This entry belongs to a study of blood T cell repertoires in COVID-19. The overall study: Samples taken during acute and convalescent COVID-19 were collected in the United States, Italy and Spain. Sources were T cells, B-cell-depleted T cells, or PBMCs; the material itself was cDNA or gDNA.

Germline loops: CDR1 SGHAT, CDR2 FQNNGV. J was trimmed by 6 bases and V by 4 bases; bases with no gene match: 6. The CDR3 consists of 15 residues. The method was immunoSEQ multiplex PCR; TCRdb's version includes in-frame clones alone and lacks a portion of them. This sample has roughly 70,000 clones, with about 84% found just once. This sequence joins TRBV11-2 and TRBJ1-6; 7 bases map to TRBD1. Specimen: peripheral blood. This clonotype originated in a human donor in a cohort sampled during active COVID-19. CDR3 in DNA: TGTGCCAGCAGCTCAGGGGGGTCGAGTAATTCACCCCTCCACTTT. It specifies CASSSGGSSNSPLHF.